These 7 T cell receptor beta chains were all obtained from the same sample, sequenced in a study of PD-1 blockade in mismatch repair-deficient tumors. Sequencing used immunoSEQ multiplex PCR; TCRdb keeps in-frame clones, though not all of them. The data contain around 39,000 clones, roughly 83% of them singletons. Sample: PBMCs, taken about 38 weeks after starting pembrolizumab. The receptors stem from an adult with mismatch repair-deficient cancer.

In DNA, the CDR3 is TGTGCCAGTAGTATCTTCCCCACGGGAACTAATGAAAAACTGTTTTTT. Translated, it gives CASSIFPTGTNEKLFF. V gene TRBV19 combines with J gene TRBJ1-4; no firm D call. The V gene lost 3 bases and the J gene lost 1 base, with 12 bases spanning the gap. CDR1 is LNHDA and CDR2 is SQIVND in the germline V gene (reference sequence). The CDR3 sequence is 16 residues long.

This chain uses TRBV19 with TRBJ2-7, with 9 bases that match TRBD2. The CDR3 totals 15 residues. Trimming cost V 3 bases and J 10 bases; bases outside gene matches: 13. CDR1 and CDR2 from the germline V gene are LNHDA and SQIVND (reference sequence). The CDR3 loop is CASSMVSTSGKLQYF. The CDR3 DNA sequence: TGTGCCAGTAGTATGGTTTCGACTAGCGGAAAACTTCAGTACTTC.

The rearrangement joins TRBV6-5 to TRBJ2-7; D might be TRBD2 (5 bases). The V end lost 6 bases, the J end lost 2 bases, and 11 bases lay between the germline ends. CDR3 length equals 13 residues. CDR1 and CDR2 (germline): MNHEY, SVGAGI. This CDR3 reads CASSPRETYEQYF. CDR3 sequence (DNA): TGTGCCAGCAGCCCCCGGGAAACCTACGAGCAGTACTTC.

This clone has just one count. The J gene is TRBJ2-4, the V gene TRBV4-1; TRBD1 aligns across 12 bases. From germline, CDR1 is MGHRA and CDR2 YSYEKL. This CDR3 comprises 18 residues. J lost 1 base, V lost 4 bases, and 8 bases had no gene match. CDR3: CASSPRDRGRSAKNIQYF. In DNA, the CDR3 is TGCGCCAGCAGCCCACGGGACAGGGGGCGCTCGGCCAAAAACATTCAGTACTTC.

The chain carries TRBV30 and TRBJ2-5, with 8 bases identical to TRBD1. The length of the CDR3 is 15 residues. The germline gives CDR1 GTSNPN, CDR2 SVGIG (reference sequence). J gave up 4 bases and V 2 bases, and 9 bases lay outside the gene matches. This CDR3 is CAWSKGQGFGETQYF. The DNA for the CDR3 is TGTGCCTGGAGTAAAGGACAGGGTTTCGGAGAGACCCAGTACTTC.

This clone turned up a few times. The rearrangement joins TRBV5-1 to TRBJ2-7, with TRBD1 matching over 7 bases. With V trimmed by 3 bases and J by 0 bases, 6 bases remained unmatched. CDR1 is SGHRS and CDR2 is YFSETQ in the germline V gene. This CDR3 comprises 15 residues. The CDR3 nucleotides are TGCGCCAGCAGCTCCCTGGACAGGACCTCCTACGAGCAGTACTTC. This codes for CASSSLDRTSYEQYF.

V usage is TRBV7-3 and J usage is TRBJ1-1; 7 nucleotides agree with TRBD1. This CDR3 spans 13 amino acids. Germline V gives CDR1 SGHTA, CDR2 FQGTGA. V shed 5 bases and J 7 bases; nucleotides not matched to a gene: 7. CDR3 coding DNA: TGTGCCAGCAGCGAAACGACAGGGATTGAAGCTTTCTTT. Its protein product is CASSETTGIEAFF.